This section outlines one T cell receptor beta chain sequence together with its context. The record originates from a study of T cells in Graves' hyperthyroidism and ophthalmopathy. The CDR3 is 13 amino acids. Germline assignment: CDR1 MNHNS and CDR2 SASEGT. V was pared by 4 bases and J by 5 bases, with 11 bases between. Amplification of TCR beta CDR3 regions was performed using RNA transcripts as template. The HTBI set primed first-round TCR CDR3 RT-PCR. Using its own MiXCR run on the multiplex PCR reads, TCRdb lists one record per CDR3 protein. The table includes almost 250,000 distinct CDR3 sequences, 24% detected once.

The chain combines TRBV6-1 with TRBJ1-2; D is uncertain. The specimen was blood. The clonotype originates from a woman aged 40-49 years with Graves' ophthalmopathy. The CDR3 nucleotides read TGTGCCAGCAGTGTGAGGACGGATTATGGCTACACCTTC. Protein product: CASSVRTDYGYTF.